The clone carrying this T cell receptor beta chain has only a few counts. The target antigen is unknown. A much larger clone differs by one base, so this may be a read error. The source of the sample is a study of Graves' ophthalmopathy and Graves' hyperthyroidism. Whole-study results and caveats: Ophthalmopathy and stable hyperthyroidism were discriminated by a 13-signature model, with 85% to 90% sensitivity and 80% to 84% specificity.

RNA transcripts yielded amplified TCR beta CDR3 regions. HTBI primers were used in a first-round RT-PCR, which preceded a second-round multiplex PCR. TCRdb independently ran MiXCR on the multiplex PCR reads; one entry per CDR3 protein. The repertoire consists of approximately 50,000 distinct CDR3 sequences, with over 45% occurring once and the leading ten covering about 25%. This TCR was sampled from an adult man with Graves' ophthalmopathy. The specimen sequenced was peripheral blood.

In nucleotides, the CDR3 is TGTGCTAGTGGTTTGGGGCCAGCGGGCACAGATACGCAGTATTTT. Translation gives CASGLGPAGTDTQYF. The chain links TRBV12-5 to TRBJ2-3; D might be TRBD2 (5 bases). Per germline, CDR1 LGHNT and CDR2 FRNRAP. The CDR3 contains 15 residues. V gave up 1 base and J gave up 1 base, with 9 bases separating them. Full variable domain (rest looked up from reference TRBV12-5 and TRBJ2-3): DARVTQTPRHKVTEMGQEVTMRCQPILGHNTVFWYRQTMMQGLELLAYFRNRAPLDDSGMPKDRFSAEMPDATLATLKIQPSEPRDSAVYFCASGLGPAGTDTQYFGPGTRLTVL.